This T cell receptor beta chain was identified during a study of T cells in Graves' hyperthyroidism and ophthalmopathy. Germline-derived CDR1 and CDR2 are MDHEN and SYDVKM. After removal of 6 bases from V and 9 bases from J, the junction contained 10 bases not matched to a gene. The CDR3 is made up of 15 amino acids. Ophthalmopathy patients had moderate-to-severe active disease, CAS ≥3, NOSPECS ≥4, and disease duration under 3 months. Researchers barred patients who had uncontrolled infection, other autoimmune disease, pregnancy or lactation. PBMCs came from about 10 ml fresh peripheral blood. RNA transcripts gave rise to amplified TCR beta CDR3 regions. The primer set for the first-round RT-PCR of the TCR CDR3 was HTBI. TCRdb re-derived calls from the multiplex PCR reads in MiXCR, one entry per CDR3 protein. Among about 500,000 distinct CDR3 sequences listed, about 16% were seen once.

The chain carries TRBV28 and TRBJ2-7, with 14 bases identical to TRBD2. Sequencing input: blood. This receptor was obtained from a woman in her twenties or thirties with Graves' ophthalmopathy. CDR3 residues: CASSRLLGLAGGQYF. Here the CDR3 DNA reads TGTGCCAGCAGCCGCCTGCTCGGACTAGCGGGAGGGCAGTACTTC.